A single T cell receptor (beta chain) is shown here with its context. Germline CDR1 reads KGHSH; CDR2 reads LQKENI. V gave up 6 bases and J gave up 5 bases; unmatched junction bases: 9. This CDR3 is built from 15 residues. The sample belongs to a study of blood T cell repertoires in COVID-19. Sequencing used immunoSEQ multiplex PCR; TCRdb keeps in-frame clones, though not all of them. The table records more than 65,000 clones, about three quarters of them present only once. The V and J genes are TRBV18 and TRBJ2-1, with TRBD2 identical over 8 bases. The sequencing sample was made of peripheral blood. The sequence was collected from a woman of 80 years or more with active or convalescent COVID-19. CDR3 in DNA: TGTGCCAGCTCTCCGGGGGGGGGCCGGCACAATGAGCAGTTCTTC. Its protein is CASSPGGGRHNEQFF. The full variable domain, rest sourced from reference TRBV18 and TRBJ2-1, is NAGVMQNPRHLVRRRGQEARLRCSPMKGHSHVYWYRQLPEEGLKFMVYLQKENIIDESGMPKERFSAEFPKEGPSILRIQQVVRGDSAAYFCASSPGGGRHNEQFFGPGTRLTVL.